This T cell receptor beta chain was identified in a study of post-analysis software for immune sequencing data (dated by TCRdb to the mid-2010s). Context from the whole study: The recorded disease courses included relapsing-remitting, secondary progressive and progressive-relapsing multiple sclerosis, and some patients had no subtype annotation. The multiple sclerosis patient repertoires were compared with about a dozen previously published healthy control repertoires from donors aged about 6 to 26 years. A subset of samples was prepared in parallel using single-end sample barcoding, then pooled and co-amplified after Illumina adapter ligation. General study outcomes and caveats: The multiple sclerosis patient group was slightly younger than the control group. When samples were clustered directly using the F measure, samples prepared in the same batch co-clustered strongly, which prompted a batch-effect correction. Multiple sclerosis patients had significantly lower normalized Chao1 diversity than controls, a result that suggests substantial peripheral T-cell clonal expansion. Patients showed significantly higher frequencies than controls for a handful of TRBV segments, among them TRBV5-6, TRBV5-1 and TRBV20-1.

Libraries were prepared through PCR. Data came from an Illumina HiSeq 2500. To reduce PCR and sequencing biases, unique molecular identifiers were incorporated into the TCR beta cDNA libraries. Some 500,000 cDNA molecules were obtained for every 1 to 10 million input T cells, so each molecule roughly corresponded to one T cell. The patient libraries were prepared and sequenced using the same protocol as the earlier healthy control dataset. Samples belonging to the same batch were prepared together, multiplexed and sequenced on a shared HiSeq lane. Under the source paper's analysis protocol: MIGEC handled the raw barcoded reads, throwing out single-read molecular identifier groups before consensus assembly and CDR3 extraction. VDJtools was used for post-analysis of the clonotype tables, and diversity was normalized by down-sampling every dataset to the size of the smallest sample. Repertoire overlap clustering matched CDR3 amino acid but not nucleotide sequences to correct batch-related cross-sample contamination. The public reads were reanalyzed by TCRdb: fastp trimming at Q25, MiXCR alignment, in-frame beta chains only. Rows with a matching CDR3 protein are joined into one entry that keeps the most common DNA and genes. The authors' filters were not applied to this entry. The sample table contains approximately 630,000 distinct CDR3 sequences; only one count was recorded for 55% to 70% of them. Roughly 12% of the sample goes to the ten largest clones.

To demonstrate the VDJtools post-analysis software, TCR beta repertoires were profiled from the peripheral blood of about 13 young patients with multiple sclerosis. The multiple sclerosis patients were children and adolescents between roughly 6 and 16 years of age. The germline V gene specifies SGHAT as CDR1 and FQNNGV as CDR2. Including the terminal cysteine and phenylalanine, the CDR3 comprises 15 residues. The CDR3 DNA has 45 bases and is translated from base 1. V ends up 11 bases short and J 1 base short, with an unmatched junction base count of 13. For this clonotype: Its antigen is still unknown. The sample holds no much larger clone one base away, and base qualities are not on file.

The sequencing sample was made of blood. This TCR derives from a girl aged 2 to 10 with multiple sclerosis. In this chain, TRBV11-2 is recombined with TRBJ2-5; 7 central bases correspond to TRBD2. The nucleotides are TGTGCCTCGGGGAGGGGAACTCTCTCCCAAGAGACCCAGTACTTC. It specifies CASGRGTLSQETQYF.